The rows below give T cell receptor beta chains drawn from one sample of a study of cytomegalovirus exposure and HLA in healthy donors. Only in-frame clones appear in the TCRdb table, and some are missing; sequencing was by immunoSEQ multiplex PCR. The sample consists of some 200,000 clones, around 74% of them appearing once. The sample consisted of PBMCs. Receptors originate from a girl between 5 and 17 years old in good health and CMV-seropositive. CDR3s include the opening cysteine and the closing phenylalanine or tryptophan. D genes are given only for firm matches. Size is omitted from some rows. Given values are once, few, many or a class for expanded clones.

abundance: -
v_gene: TRBV2
j_gene: TRBJ2-7
d_gene: -
CDR3nt: TGTGCCAGCAGCCCCCAGGATGGCGAGCAGTACTTC
CDR3aa: CASSPQDGEQYF

abundance: -
v_gene: TRBV6-5
j_gene: TRBJ2-5
d_gene: TRBD2
CDR3nt: TGTGCCAGCAGTTACTGGCGGGGGACTAGCGGGGACACCCAGTACTTC
CDR3aa: CASSYWRGTSGDTQYF

abundance: -
v_gene: TRBV19
j_gene: TRBJ1-5
d_gene: TRBD1
CDR3nt: TGTGCCAGTAGAACCGGGACAGGGCTTAGCAATCAGCCCCAGCATTTT
CDR3aa: CASRTGTGLSNQPQHF

abundance: -
v_gene: TRBV7-9
j_gene: TRBJ1-2
d_gene: TRBD1
CDR3nt: TGTGCCAGCAGCTCGACAGGGGCCTATGGCTACACCTTC
CDR3aa: CASSSTGAYGYTF

abundance: -
v_gene: TRBV6-5
j_gene: TRBJ2-7
d_gene: TRBD1
CDR3nt: TGTGCCAGCAGTTATGGGACAGCCAACTCCTACGAGCAGTACTTC
CDR3aa: CASSYGTANSYEQYF

abundance: -
v_gene: TRBV7-9
j_gene: TRBJ1-6
d_gene: -
CDR3nt: TGTGCCAGCAGCTTAGGAAACGATCCAGGGGCTTCACCCCTCCACTTT
CDR3aa: CASSLGNDPGASPLHF

abundance: -
v_gene: TRBV12-5
j_gene: TRBJ1-6
d_gene: TRBD1
CDR3nt: TGTGCTAGTGCGGGACAGTCATATTCACCCCTCCACTTT
CDR3aa: CASAGQSYSPLHF

abundance: -
v_gene: TRBV6-1
j_gene: TRBJ2-7
d_gene: -
CDR3nt: TGTGCCAGCAGTGAAGTTTGGGCAGAGCAGTACTTC
CDR3aa: CASSEVWAEQYF

abundance: -
v_gene: TRBV5-1
j_gene: TRBJ1-1
d_gene: TRBD1
CDR3nt: TGCGCCAGCAGCTCTGAGGGACAGGGGCACACTGAAGCTTTCTTT
CDR3aa: CASSSEGQGHTEAFF

abundance: once
v_gene: TRBV27
j_gene: TRBJ1-6
d_gene: -
CDR3nt: TGTGCCAGCAGTTTCGAGGGATCCTATAATTCACCCCTCCACTTT
CDR3aa: CASSFEGSYNSPLHF

abundance: -
v_gene: TRBV5-1
j_gene: TRBJ1-1
d_gene: -
CDR3nt: TGCGCCAGCAGCTTGGGACAGGTAAACACTGAAGCTTTCTTT
CDR3aa: CASSLGQVNTEAFF

abundance: few
v_gene: TRBV7-2
j_gene: TRBJ2-7
d_gene: TRBD1
CDR3nt: TGTGCCAGCAGCCAAGACAGGGTGGGGGAGCAGTACTTC
CDR3aa: CASSQDRVGEQYF

abundance: -
v_gene: TRBV9
j_gene: TRBJ2-3
d_gene: TRBD2
CDR3nt: TGTGCCAGCAGCGAGACCGGGACTAGCGGGGGAATCGGCACAGATACGCAGTATTTT
CDR3aa: CASSETGTSGGIGTDTQYF